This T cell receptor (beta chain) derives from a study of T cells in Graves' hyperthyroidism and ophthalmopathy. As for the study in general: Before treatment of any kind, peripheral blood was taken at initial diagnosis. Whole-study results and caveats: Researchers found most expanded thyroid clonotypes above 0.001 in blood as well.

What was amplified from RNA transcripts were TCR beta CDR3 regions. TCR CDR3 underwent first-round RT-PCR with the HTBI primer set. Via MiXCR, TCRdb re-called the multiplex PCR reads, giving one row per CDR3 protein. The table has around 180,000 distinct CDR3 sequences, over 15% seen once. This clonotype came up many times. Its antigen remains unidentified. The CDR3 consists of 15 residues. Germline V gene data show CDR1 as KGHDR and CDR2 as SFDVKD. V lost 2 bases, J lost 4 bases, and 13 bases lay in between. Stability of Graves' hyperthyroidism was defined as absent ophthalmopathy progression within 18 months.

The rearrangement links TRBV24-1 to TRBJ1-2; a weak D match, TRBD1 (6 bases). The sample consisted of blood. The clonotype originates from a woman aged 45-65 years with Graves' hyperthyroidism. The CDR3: CATSDSLQGFYGYTF. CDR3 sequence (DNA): TGTGCCACCAGTGATTCCTTACAGGGTTTCTATGGCTACACCTTC.